A single sample is the source of the 7 T cell receptor beta chains below, sequenced in a study of chemoradiotherapy in HPV16-positive cancers. Profiled with immunoSEQ multiplex PCR; TCRdb holds only in-frame clones, not every one. The data contain roughly 9,800 clones, 86% of them seen just once; the ten biggest clones take up about 2.4%. The sample consisted of blood, taken from a patient who underwent chemoradiotherapy. These receptors were collected from a human donor with HPV-associated anogenital cancer.

Here the CDR3 DNA reads TGCGCCAGCAGCTCGGGACTAGCGGGGCAAGAGACCCAGTACTTC. It encodes CASSSGLAGQETQYF. The rearrangement links TRBV5-1 to TRBJ2-5, with 13 nucleotides matching TRBD2. V shed 3 bases, J shed 2 bases, and the junction held 1 base outside the gene matches. This CDR3 contains 15 residues. From germline, CDR1 is SGHRS and CDR2 YFSETQ.

This chain connects TRBV6-5 to TRBJ1-5, with 8 nucleotides matching TRBD1. Germline CDR1 is MNHEY and CDR2 is SVGAGI. Trimming removed 6 bases from V and 7 bases from J; junction bases left unmatched: 11. The CDR3 loop spans 15 amino acids. In nucleotides, the CDR3 is TGTGCCAGCAGCCCAGGACAGGGTCAGGGACAGCCCCAGCATTTT. This translates into CASSPGQGQGQPQHF.

This clone has only a few counts. Because the CDR3's place on the DNA is in doubt, the DNA is left out and the CDR3 is given as listed by TCRdb. The chain recombines TRBV11-3 with TRBJ2-7. The CDR3 extends over 17 residues, inclusive of both ends. The germline gives CDR1 SGHNT, CDR2 YENEEA. The CDR3: CASSLDETSFGAGEQYF.

The CDR3 DNA reads TGTGCCAGCAGTGAGGGTGTTAGCACCGGGGAGCTGTTTTTT. It specifies CASSEGVSTGELFF. The rearrangement uses TRBV2 and TRBJ2-2; D gene unclear. This CDR3 spans 14 amino acids. V lost 3 bases and J lost 4, with 9 bases in between. Germline V gene sequence: CDR1 SNHLY, CDR2 FYNNEI.

This rearrangement joins TRBV7-9 to TRBJ2-1; tentatively, D is TRBD1 or TRBD2 (5 bases each). This CDR3 has 15 amino acids. Trimming took off 2 bases at V and 2 bases at J, with 10 bases between the two ends. In germline, CDR1 is SEHNR, CDR2 FQNEAQ (reference sequence). The DNA for the CDR3 is TGTGCCAGCAGCTTAACGGGGCATACCTACAATGAGCAGTTCTTC. Its protein is CASSLTGHTYNEQFF.

The V and J genes are TRBV6-5 and TRBJ1-1; a possible D gene is TRBD1 (5 bases). Per the germline V gene, CDR1 is MNHEY and CDR2 is SVGAGI. The CDR3 spans 15 residues. Between the trimmed V and J ends, which lost 2 bases and 0 bases, there was a span of 10 bases. Here the CDR3 reads CASSYRGLMNTEAFF. CDR3 nucleotide sequence: TGTGCCAGCAGTTACCGGGGCCTCATGAACACTGAAGCTTTCTTT.

The chain employs TRBV9 and TRBJ1-1; D ambiguous. The CDR3 sequence is 14 residues long. Germline CDR1 SGDLS, CDR2 YYNGEE. V gave up 0 bases and J gave up 2 bases, with 8 bases separating them. CDR3: CASSVEPDNTEAFF. Written as DNA, the CDR3 is TGTGCCAGCAGCGTAGAGCCTGACAACACTGAAGCTTTCTTT.